This entry lists 17 T cell receptor beta chains sequenced from one sample in a study of OX40 agonist ivuxolimab in advanced cancers. Generated by immunoSEQ multiplex PCR, the TCRdb table keeps only in-frame clones and is missing some. Found here are some 60,000 clones, under 95% of them singletons; the top ten hold more than 13%. Sample: CD4+ or CD8+ T cells sorted from blood, taken in a trial of the OX40 agonist ivuxolimab. These receptors originate from an adult with an advanced solid tumor such as melanoma, head and neck, liver or kidney cancer.

This rearrangement joins TRBV5-1 to TRBJ2-7; 8 bases align to TRBD2. V lost 6 bases, J lost 4 bases, and 6 bases stayed unmatched. CDR1 and CDR2 from the germline V gene are SGHRS and YFSETQ. CDR3 length equals 13 residues. Here the CDR3 DNA reads TGCGCCAGCAAGAGCGGGAGTGGTTACGAGCAGTACTTC. This sequence encodes CASKSGSGYEQYF.

The gene calls are TRBV18 and TRBJ1-1, with D possibly matching TRBD1 (6 bases). This CDR3 region has 15 residues. Per the germline V gene, CDR1 is KGHSH and CDR2 is LQKENI. Between the trimmed V and J ends, which lost 3 bases and 0 bases, there was a span of 11 bases. The CDR3 DNA is TGTGCCAGCTCACCCCGACAGGAGATGAACACTGAAGCTTTCTTT. It translates to CASSPRQEMNTEAFF.

The V gene is TRBV7-2, the J gene TRBJ2-2; 11 bases align to TRBD2. The length of the CDR3 is 17 residues. The germline CDR1 and CDR2 sequences are SGHTA and FQGNSA. V trimming: 5 bases; J trimming: 1 base; junction bases outside the gene matches: 6. The CDR3 nucleotides are TGTGCCAGCAGCCTACCCACTAGCGGGGGGAACACCGGGGAGCTGTTTTTT. This sequence encodes CASSLPTSGGNTGELFF.

The rearrangement links TRBV6-5 to TRBJ2-2; D might be TRBD2 (6 bases). In germline, CDR1 is MNHEY, CDR2 SVGAGI. V was shortened by 10 bases and J by 4 bases, with 19 bases between the two germline ends. The CDR3 has 15 residues. CDR3 sequence: CAIRRGPSGTGELFF. The CDR3 coding sequence is TGTGCCATCAGGAGGGGACCCTCGGGCACCGGGGAGCTGTTTTTT.

This rearrangement joins TRBV5-1 to TRBJ1-6; D gene unclear. V was pared by 4 bases and J by 5 bases, with 16 bases between. This CDR3 has 16 amino acids. Per germline, CDR1 SGHRS and CDR2 YFSETQ. DNA of the CDR3: TGCGCCAGCAGCATCAATACGGGATTCGATAATTCACCCCTCCACTTT. Translating it yields CASSINTGFDNSPLHF. The full variable domain, completed using reference TRBV5-1 and TRBJ1-6, is KAGVTQTPRYLIKTRGQQVTLSCSPISGHRSVSWYQQTPGQGLQFLFEYFSETQRNKGNFPGRFSGRQFSNSRSEMNVSTLELGDSALYLCASSINTGFDNSPLHFGNGTRLTVT.

This sequence joins TRBV28 and TRBJ1-3; D is unresolved. Germline loops: CDR1 MDHEN, CDR2 SYDVKM. The CDR3 runs to 16 residues. With 1 base removed from V and 3 bases from J, the gap between germline ends came to 13 bases. Written as DNA, the CDR3 is TGTGCCAGCAGTTTATCCCGGGGAGCCGGTGGAAACACCATATATTTT. This encodes CASSLSRGAGGNTIYF.

The CDR3 loop is CASSQSDSNEQFF. The CDR3 DNA follows: TGCGCCAGCAGTCAATCGGACAGCAATGAGCAGTTCTTC. The chain combines TRBV23-1 with TRBJ2-1; possibly TRBD1 for D (6 bases). TRBV23-1 carries the ORF label, with uncertain function. The CDR3 sequence is 13 residues long. The germline V and J ends were trimmed by 0 bases and 6 bases, with 6 bases remaining between them.

The gene calls are TRBV27 and TRBJ2-1; D unclear. V gave up 3 bases and J gave up 6 bases, with 6 bases separating them. The germline V gene has CDR1 MNHEY and CDR2 SMNVEV (reference sequence). The CDR3 has 12 amino acids. CDR3 loop: CASSLSVNEQFF. DNA for the CDR3: TGTGCCAGCAGTTTGTCGGTCAATGAGCAGTTCTTC.

The J gene is TRBJ2-1, the V gene TRBV28, with D possibly called TRBD1 or TRBD2 (5 bases each). Trimming shortened V by 10 bases and J by 4 bases, and 17 bases separated the two germline ends. Germline CDR1 reads MDHEN; CDR2 reads SYDVKM. This CDR3 has 14 amino acids. For the CDR3, the DNA is TGTGCCACCACCCCGGGACGGAATTACAATGAGCAGTTCTTC. Its protein is CATTPGRNYNEQFF. The whole variable domain, remainder taken from reference TRBV28 and TRBJ2-1, is DVKVTQSSRYLVKRTGEKVFLECVQDMDHENMFWYRQDPGLGLRLIYFSYDVKMKEKGDIPEGYSVSREKKERFSLILESASTNQTSMYLCATTPGRNYNEQFFGPGTRLTVL.

In its sample, this clone was seen once. CDR3 protein: CASSFGRNYGYTF. Here the CDR3 DNA reads TGCGCCAGCAGCTTCGGACGGAACTATGGCTACACCTTC. The genes are TRBV5-1 and TRBJ1-2, with unresolved D. V shed 2 bases and J shed 2 bases, with 7 bases lying between them. This CDR3 is built from 13 residues. Germline V gene data show CDR1 as SGHRS and CDR2 as YFSETQ.

This chain connects TRBV7-2 to TRBJ2-2; D is perhaps TRBD1 (5 bases). Germline assignment: CDR1 SGHTA and CDR2 FQGNSA. This CDR3 region has 16 residues. V was cut by 2 bases and J by 2 bases, with 12 bases left in between. CDR3 sequence: CASSLFRRGNTGELFF. The DNA for the CDR3 is TGTGCCAGCAGCTTATTCCGTAGGGGAAACACCGGGGAGCTGTTTTTT.

The chain employs TRBV9 and TRBJ1-3; D may be TRBD1 (6 bases). The germline V and J ends were trimmed by 5 bases and 0 bases, with 12 bases remaining between them. The CDR3 length is 15 residues. Germline CDR1 SGDLS, CDR2 YYNGEE. The CDR3 is CASSGGQSSGNTIYF. DNA for the CDR3: TGTGCCAGCAGTGGCGGACAGAGCTCTGGAAACACCATATATTTT.

The V and J genes are TRBV14 and TRBJ2-7; tentatively, D is TRBD1 or TRBD2 (6 bases each). CDR1 SGHDN and CDR2 FVKESK come from the germline V gene. There are 14 residues in the CDR3. V dropped 4 bases and J dropped 7 bases, with 17 bases sitting between them. CDR3 loop: CASSPRGWAGEQYF. CDR3 bases: TGTGCCAGCAGCCCCAGGGGCTGGGCGGGGGAGCAGTACTTC. Filled out from reference TRBV14 and TRBJ2-7, the complete variable domain reads EAGVTQFPSHSVIEKGQTVTLRCDPISGHDNLYWYRRVMGKEIKFLLHFVKESKQDESGMPNNRFLAERTGGTYSTLKVQPAELEDSGVYFCASSPRGWAGEQYFGPGTRLTVT.

The rearrangement joins TRBV2 to TRBJ2-1, with TRBD2 identical over 12 bases. The germline V gene has CDR1 SNHLY and CDR2 FYNNEI. Trimming at V came to 1 base and at J to 9 bases, leaving 4 bases not matched to a gene. The CDR3 loop spans 15 amino acids. The CDR3 is CASSEGLAGVGEQFF. The CDR3 bases are TGTGCCAGCAGTGAAGGACTAGCGGGAGTAGGTGAGCAGTTCTTC.

The chain employs TRBV5-4 and TRBJ2-4, with 8 bases identical to TRBD1. The CDR3 has 15 amino acids. The V gene end was trimmed by 0 bases and the J gene end by 10 bases; junction bases not matched to a gene: 9. Per germline, CDR1 SGHNT and CDR2 YYREEE (reference sequence). CDR3 DNA: TGTGCCAGCAGCTTGGGGCCGACAGGGGCGCCTATTCAGTACTTC. Its protein is CASSLGPTGAPIQYF.

The gene calls are TRBV27 and TRBJ1-4, with D perhaps TRBD1 (6 bases). This CDR3 has 14 amino acids. V lost 1 base and J 6 bases, leaving 9 bases between the germline ends. Germline CDR1 is MNHEY and CDR2 is SMNVEV (reference sequence). This CDR3 reads CASSLYRVDEKLFF. The CDR3 DNA is TGTGCCAGCAGTTTATACAGGGTGGATGAAAAACTGTTTTTT.

This chain links TRBV15 with TRBJ2-1; D may match TRBD1 or TRBD2 (6 bases each). Trimming removed 6 bases from V and 5 bases from J, with 14 bases in between. Per germline, CDR1 LNHNV and CDR2 YYDKDF (reference sequence). CDR3 length: 14 residues. CDR3 DNA sequence: TGTGCCACCAGTCCAACAGGGAGGAACAATGAGCAGTTCTTC. This encodes CATSPTGRNNEQFF.